The T cell receptor (beta chain) under discussion was sequenced for a study of cytomegalovirus exposure and HLA in healthy donors. PCR amplification relied on 60 Vbeta primers (plus 13 Jbeta primers). Sequenced by immunoSEQ multiplex PCR; TCRdb stores in-frame clones only, minus some. Seen here are some 67,000 clones, 65% to 85% observed once, and the top ten hold roughly 2.9%. The trim removed 3 bases at V and 13 bases at J, leaving 2 bases unmatched. The CDR3 is 11 residues long. Germline V gene data show CDR1 as SQVTM and CDR2 as ANQGSEA. V is TRBV29-1 and J is TRBJ1-4, with TRBD1 matching 10 bases. The receptor was isolated from a woman aged 25 to 45 in good health and CMV-seronegative. Material for sequencing was PBMCs. Here the CDR3 reads CSVEGDRGLFF. The CDR3 DNA reads as TGCAGCGTTGAGGGGGACAGGGGACTGTTTTTT.